This T cell receptor (beta chain) was profiled in a study of shared clonotypes between healthy human individuals. Study-level findings and limits: Depth of sequencing was expected to influence donor clonotype sharing.

Donors were healthy HIV-negative adults without recently reported acute infections or vaccinations. On this clone: The antigen remains unidentified.

Assay: immunoSEQ multiplex PCR; the TCRdb copy retains only in-frame clones and omits some. The repertoire holds a few hundred thousand clones, around 80% seen once, with approximately 12% in the top ten. After removal of 3 bases from V and 2 bases from J, the junction contained 14 bases not matched to a gene. CDR1 is MNHNS and CDR2 is SASEGT in the germline V gene. The CDR3 is 19 residues long. This TCR derives from a woman between 40 and 55 years old in good health. Some clones in this sample may be carry-over from other donors' samples. The material sequenced was PBMCs. V gene TRBV6-1 combines with J gene TRBJ2-7, with 12 bases identical to TRBD2. CDR3 protein: CASSDYLSVASGRAYEQYF. CDR3 DNA: TGTGCCAGCAGTGACTATCTTTCTGTTGCTAGCGGGAGGGCCTACGAGCAGTACTTC.